This T cell receptor (beta chain) appears in the sequencing data of a study of CD8+CD57+ T cells in acquired aplastic anemia. Study information: Each DNA sample taken from sorted CD4+ and CD8+ cells came to approximately 3.2 ug on average. There were about 10.8 million reads, on average, for CD4+ cells from healthy donors. Study outcomes and limitations: Overlapping CD8+ CDR3 repertoires of patients and controls contained approximately 28 shared sequences. CD8+ Simpson's diversity showed no significant patient-control difference.

Details on this clonotype: Its specificity is unknown.

Genomic DNA provided the template from which TCR beta VDJ and CDR3 profiles were obtained. TCRdb ran MiXCR on the reads and lists one entry per CDR3 protein. The data show about 200,000 distinct CDR3 sequences, with 30% to 40% seen just once and 1% to 1.3% held by the top ten. The CDR3 sequence is 18 residues long. CDR1 and CDR2 from the germline V gene are DFQATT and SNEGSKA (reference sequence). Trimming removed 1 base from V and 0 bases from J, with 19 bases in between. V is TRBV20-1 and J is TRBJ1-3; perhaps TRBD1 as D (5 bases). The source material was sorted CD4+, CD8+, or CD8+CD57+ T cells (not recorded which) from PBMCs. This TCR was recovered from a human donor in good health, serving as a control. In DNA form, the CDR3 reads TGCAGTGCTAGAGGGGGCCCCCAAGACAGATTCTCTGGAAACACCATATATTTT. It specifies CSARGGPQDRFSGNTIYF.